These T cell receptor beta chains were read from a single sample in a study of cytomegalovirus exposure and HLA in healthy donors. Assay: immunoSEQ multiplex PCR; the TCRdb copy retains only in-frame clones and omits some. This sample yields about 160,000 clones, of which roughly 75% are seen a single time; around 2.4% belongs to the top ten. Source material: PBMCs. Receptors were obtained from a female donor in good health and CMV-seronegative. Each CDR3 is given with its conserved first and last residue. The order of the fields is V gene, clone size, D gene, J gene, CDR3 protein, CDR3 DNA. A D gene is named only where the DNA matches it firmly. Clone size is stated in some rows and not others, as once, few, many or a class when expanded.

V: TRBV7-9
size: .
D: .
J: TRBJ1-1
CDR3: CASSLSGGNTEAFF
DNA: TGTGCCAGCAGCTTATCGGGAGGGAACACTGAAGCTTTCTTT

V: TRBV6-4
size: .
D: .
J: TRBJ2-1
CDR3: CASSDNVAENNEQFF
DNA: TGTGCCAGCAGTGACAACGTAGCGGAGAACAATGAGCAGTTCTTC

V: TRBV7-2
size: once
D: .
J: TRBJ1-2
CDR3: CASSPQGNYGYTF
DNA: TGTGCCAGCAGCCCACAGGGAAACTATGGCTACACCTTC

V: TRBV13
size: once
D: .
J: TRBJ2-7
CDR3: CASNTQGGTYEQYF
DNA: TGTGCCAGCAACACACAGGGGGGGACCTACGAGCAGTACTTC

V: TRBV25-1
size: .
D: .
J: TRBJ2-3
CDR3: CASRRPGRGTDTQYF
DNA: TGTGCCAGCAGAAGGCCGGGTCGGGGCACAGATACGCAGTATTTT

V: TRBV11-2
size: few
D: TRBD1
J: TRBJ1-1
CDR3: CASRQGVNTEAFF
DNA: TGTGCCAGCAGGCAGGGGGTGAACACTGAAGCTTTCTTT

V: TRBV2
size: .
D: TRBD1
J: TRBJ1-2
CDR3: CASSEQGGAGVGYTF
DNA: TGTGCCAGCAGTGAACAAGGGGGCGCAGGGGTTGGCTACACCTTC

V: TRBV9
size: .
D: .
J: TRBJ2-7
CDR3: CASTRGEQYF
DNA: TGTGCCAGCACCAGGGGTGAGCAGTACTTC

V: TRBV5-1
size: .
D: .
J: TRBJ2-7
CDR3: CASSYQDSYEQYF
DNA: TGCGCCAGCAGCTACCAGGACTCCTACGAGCAGTACTTC

V: TRBV21-1
size: .
D: .
J: TRBJ1-2
CDR3: CASSTGTGPDGYTF
DNA: TGTGCCAGCAGCACCGGGACAGGGCCCGATGGCTACACCTTC

V: TRBV5-5
size: .
D: .
J: TRBJ2-7
CDR3: CASSLGGGALYEQYF
DNA: TGTGCCAGCAGCTTAGGAGGGGGGGCTTTGTACGAGCAGTACTTC

V: TRBV11-2
size: few
D: TRBD2
J: TRBJ2-7
CDR3: CASSLAPAGSEQYF
DNA: TGTGCCAGCAGCTTAGCCCCAGCGGGATCAGAGCAGTACTTC

V: TRBV27
size: .
D: TRBD1
J: TRBJ2-3
CDR3: CASSLSPTGADTQYF
DNA: TGTGCCAGCAGTTTATCCCCGACAGGGGCTGATACGCAGTATTTT

V: TRBV6-5
size: .
D: .
J: TRBJ1-2
CDR3: CASSYVINYGYTF
DNA: TGTGCCAGCAGTTATGTAATTAACTATGGCTACACCTTC

V: TRBV15
size: .
D: .
J: TRBJ2-3
CDR3: CATSRGRGAPDTQYF
DNA: TGTGCCACCAGCAGAGGTCGGGGAGCCCCAGATACGCAGTATTTT

V: TRBV7-2
size: .
D: TRBD2
J: TRBJ2-3
CDR3: CASSPGLGPDTQYF
DNA: TGTGCCAGCAGCCCTGGACTAGGGCCAGATACGCAGTATTTT

V: TRBV19
size: .
D: TRBD1
J: TRBJ1-1
CDR3: CASRTGLWTEAFF
DNA: TGTGCCAGTCGGACAGGTCTATGGACTGAAGCTTTCTTT

V: TRBV6-5
size: .
D: .
J: TRBJ2-4
CDR3: CASSKDGVAKNSQYF
DNA: TGTGCCAGCAGCAAAGACGGGGTAGCCAAAAACAGTCAGTACTTC

V: TRBV19
size: .
D: .
J: TRBJ1-1
CDR3: CASSMRVLNTEAFF
DNA: TGTGCCAGTAGTATGCGGGTCTTGAACACTGAAGCTTTCTTT

V: TRBV7-9
size: .
D: .
J: TRBJ1-5
CDR3: CASSARRTSSEPQHF
DNA: TGTGCCAGCAGCGCCAGAAGGACATCTTCGGAGCCCCAGCATTTT

V: TRBV6-5
size: .
D: .
J: TRBJ2-7
CDR3: CASSYSSSGGEQYF
DNA: TGTGCCAGCAGTTACTCGAGTTCCGGGGGCGAGCAGTACTTC

V: TRBV21-1
size: .
D: .
J: TRBJ2-6
CDR3: CPGEGSSGANVLTF
DNA: TGTCCGGGCGAAGGGAGCTCTGGGGCCAACGTCCTGACTTTC